The 22 T cell receptor beta chains below all came from one sample that was sequenced in a study of blood T cell repertoires in COVID-19. Only in-frame clones appear in the TCRdb table, and some are missing; sequencing was by immunoSEQ multiplex PCR. Of under 85,000 clones listed, about 84% are singletons. The sequenced material came from peripheral blood. The source is a man in his fifties or sixties with COVID-19, enrolled during active disease.

This chain uses TRBV10-3 with TRBJ1-3, with TRBD1 as a possible D gene (5 bases). There are 15 residues in the CDR3. Germline lookup yields CDR1 ENHRY and CDR2 SYGVKD. V lost 10 bases and J 1 base, leaving 17 bases between the germline ends. The CDR3 is CATTPGGDSGNTIYF. As DNA, the CDR3 is TGTGCCACTACCCCCGGGGGGGATTCTGGAAACACCATATATTTT.

The DNA for the CDR3 is TGCGCCAGCTTCGAAACGGGGTCGCCCTACGAGCAGTACTTC. This translates into CASFETGSPYEQYF. The chain employs TRBV5-1 and TRBJ2-7; D may be TRBD2 (5 bases). Deletions cut 7 bases from V and 2 bases from J, with 16 bases between. CDR1 SGHRS and CDR2 YFSETQ come from the germline V gene. CDR3 length equals 14 residues.

The V gene is TRBV6-6, the J gene TRBJ1-6; D uncertain. The length of the CDR3 is 14 residues. V was trimmed by 7 bases and J by 9 bases, leaving 16 bases between them. Germline assignment: CDR1 MNHNY and CDR2 SVGAGI (reference sequence). CDR3 sequence reads: CASKDLDSLSPLHF. In DNA, the CDR3 is TGTGCCAGCAAGGATTTGGACTCCCTTTCACCCCTCCACTTT.

This clone occurred a few times. The chain couples TRBV21-1 to TRBJ2-5; TRBD1, as called in the table, went unchecked against the DNA. TRBV21-1 is a pseudogene segment. The CDR3 totals 20 residues. The CDR3 loop is CASSKGTDRAEDPGKETQYF. The CDR3 DNA follows: TGTGCCAGCAGCAAAGGGACGGACAGGGCCGAAGACCCGGGAAAAGAGACCCAGTACTTC.

This clone has more than one count but fewer than ten. The CDR3 spells CASSFSGTGSYEQYF. As DNA, the CDR3 is TGCGCCAGCAGCTTTTCGGGGACAGGGTCCTACGAGCAGTACTTC. The V call is TRBV5-1, the J call TRBJ2-7; TRBD1 aligns across 9 bases. The CDR3 spans 15 residues. V trimming: 2 bases; J trimming: 1 base; junction bases outside the gene matches: 4. Per germline, CDR1 SGHRS and CDR2 YFSETQ.

This chain connects TRBV19 to TRBJ1-2; a weak D match, TRBD1 (6 bases). V was cut by 6 bases and J by 4 bases, with 27 bases left in between. The CDR3 contains 18 residues. The V gene's germline CDR1 is LNHDA and CDR2 SQIVND (reference sequence). Here the CDR3 reads CASRLLGGQAMRVYGYTF. CDR3 in DNA: TGTGCCAGTAGACTACTCGGGGGGCAGGCCATGCGGGTCTATGGCTACACCTTC. Drawing the rest from reference TRBV19 and TRBJ1-2, the complete variable domain is DGGITQSPKYLFRKEGQNVTLSCEQNLNHDAMYWYRQDPGQGLRLIYYSQIVNDFQKGDIAEGYSVSREKKESFPLTVTSAQKNPTAFYLCASRLLGGQAMRVYGYTFGSGTRLTVV.

The rearrangement joins TRBV11-2 to TRBJ2-7; maybe TRBD2 (5 bases). Germline CDR1 reads SGHAT; CDR2 reads FQNNGV. The CDR3 has 13 amino acids. The ends were cut back, 6 bases at V and 2 bases at J, with 11 bases in the middle. The CDR3 sequence is CASSLAGTYEQYF. CDR3 coding DNA: TGTGCCAGCAGTCTGGCCGGGACCTACGAGCAGTACTTC.

The rearrangement joins TRBV5-1 to TRBJ1-5, with 7 bases lining up with TRBD1. The CDR3 runs to 15 residues. Unmatched junction bases numbered 4, after V lost 4 bases and J lost 0 bases. Germline V lookup: CDR1 SGHRS, CDR2 YFSETQ. CDR3 DNA sequence: TGCGCCAGCAGCGTCGGGACAGCTAGCAATCAGCCCCAGCATTTT. Amino acid sequence: CASSVGTASNQPQHF.

The DNA for the CDR3 is TGTGCCAGCAGTTACTCAGGGCAGGGGGCCACCGGGGAGCTGTTTTTT. This sequence encodes CASSYSGQGATGELFF. The rearrangement uses TRBV6-5 and TRBJ2-2; 8 nucleotides match TRBD1. Germline CDR1 reads MNHEY; CDR2 reads SVGAGI. The V and J ends lost 0 bases and 4 bases, in that order; junction bases with no gene match: 4. The length of the CDR3 is 16 residues.

The genes are TRBV6-5 and TRBJ2-4; D may be TRBD2 (6 bases). Germline lookup yields CDR1 MNHEY and CDR2 SVGAGI. Trimming took 0 bases from V and 7 from J, leaving 16 bases between them. CDR3 size: 16 residues. CDR3 residues: CASSYSTRTPGNIQYF. The CDR3 bases are TGTGCCAGCAGTTACTCGACTAGGACCCCGGGCAACATTCAGTACTTC.

DNA of the CDR3: TGTGCCACCGAAGGGCGGGTGACAAATGAGCAGTTCTTC. This encodes CATEGRVTNEQFF. V is TRBV24-1 and J is TRBJ2-1; weak D call: TRBD2 (5 bases). Germline values: CDR1 KGHDR, CDR2 SFDVKD. The CDR3 loop spans 13 amino acids. Trimming took off 9 bases at V and 7 bases at J, with 15 bases between the two ends.

This rearrangement joins TRBV12-5 to TRBJ2-2; the match to TRBD2 covers 9 bases. The germline gives CDR1 LGHNT, CDR2 FRNRAP. The CDR3 runs to 14 residues. The V and J ends lost 5 bases and 6 bases, in that order; junction bases with no gene match: 4. This CDR3 reads CASGPGLAAGELFF. As DNA, the CDR3 is TGTGCTAGTGGTCCGGGACTAGCCGCCGGGGAGCTGTTTTTT.

V usage is TRBV10-2 and J usage is TRBJ2-2, with 7 bases matching TRBD1. J gave up 4 bases and V 6 bases, and 8 bases lay outside the gene matches. The CDR3 loop spans 15 amino acids. Germline CDR1 and CDR2: WSHSY and SAAADI. The CDR3 DNA reads TGCGCCAGCAGGATTGACAGGGCTAGCACCGGGGAGCTGTTTTTT. Translation: CASRIDRASTGELFF.

The table lists this clone with a few counts. This chain uses TRBV7-3 with TRBJ2-1; 7 bases agree with TRBD2. This CDR3 has 16 residues. Germline assignment: CDR1 SGHTA and CDR2 FQGTGA. Trimming cost V 5 bases and J 2 bases; bases outside gene matches: 9. The CDR3 loop is CASSQRGTTTYNEQFF. CDR3 in DNA: TGTGCCAGCAGCCAACGAGGGACTACTACCTACAATGAGCAGTTCTTC.

This clone appeared a single time. The chain combines TRBV7-2 with TRBJ2-1; the match to TRBD2 covers 9 bases. The CDR3 runs 15 residues. Germline trimming cut 5 bases from V and 0 bases from J; bases unmatched to any gene: 2. Germline CDR1 and CDR2: SGHTA and FQGNSA. CDR3 nucleotides: TGTGCCAGCAGCCGCGGGGGGGTCTCCTACAATGAGCAGTTCTTC. This codes for CASSRGGVSYNEQFF.

This chain joins TRBV3-1 (or the pseudogene TRBV3-2) and TRBJ2-3; a weak D match, TRBD2 (5 bases). CDR1 LGHDT and CDR2 YNNKEL come from the germline V gene (reference sequence). Trimming took off 4 bases at V and 0 bases at J, with 14 bases between the two ends. The CDR3 runs 16 residues. Here the CDR3 reads CASSPERAASTDTQYF. The CDR3 bases are TGTGCCAGCAGCCCCGAGAGGGCCGCTAGCACAGATACGCAGTATTTT.

This chain uses TRBV5-6 with TRBJ2-2; D is ambiguous. The V and J ends lost 2 bases and 4 bases respectively, with 9 bases between them. CDR1 and CDR2 from the germline V gene are SGHDT and YYEEEE. This CDR3 has 14 residues. CDR3 DNA: TGTGCCAGCAGCTTCCCCAGTCGCACCGGGGAGCTGTTTTTT. Translating gives CASSFPSRTGELFF.

CDR3 amino acids: CASSEEYRNYGYTF. The CDR3 region has the DNA TGTGCCAGCAGTGAAGAATACAGAAACTATGGCTACACCTTC. The V and J genes are TRBV6-1 and TRBJ1-2; no reliable D call. The CDR3 contains 14 residues. V was cut by 1 base and J by 2 bases, with 8 bases left in between. Germline V CDR1 and CDR2: MNHNS, SASEGT.

The J gene is TRBJ2-1, the V gene TRBV7-3; TRBD2 aligns across 7 bases. There are 16 residues in the CDR3. From germline, CDR1 is SGHTA and CDR2 FQGTGA. The trim removed 3 bases at V and 9 bases at J, leaving 14 bases unmatched. CDR3 bases: TGTGCCAGCAGCTTTAAAGGGACTACCACATACGGTGAGCAGTTCTTC. Translated, it gives CASSFKGTTTYGEQFF.

The chain recombines TRBV7-9 with TRBJ2-2; 7 bases align to TRBD1. With 5 bases clipped from V and 0 bases from J, the junction kept 6 bases outside the gene matches. Germline CDR1 reads SEHNR; CDR2 reads FQNEAQ (reference sequence). This CDR3 has 16 residues. The CDR3 here is CASSADRAPNTGELFF. In DNA, the CDR3 is TGTGCCAGCAGCGCAGACAGGGCTCCGAACACCGGGGAGCTGTTTTTT. Using reference TRBV7-9 and TRBJ2-2 for the parts outside the CDR3, the full variable domain is DTGVSQNPRHKITKRGQNVTFRCDPISEHNRLYWYRQTLGQGPEFLTYFQNEAQLEKSRLLSDRFSAERPKGSFSTLEIQRTEQGDSAMYLCASSADRAPNTGELFFGEGSRLTVL.

This chain links TRBV19 with TRBJ2-2, with TRBD1 identical over 8 bases. Germline V CDR1 and CDR2: LNHDA, SQIVND (reference sequence). The CDR3 is 13 residues long. J was trimmed by 6 bases and V by 10 bases; bases with no gene match: 7. Written as DNA, the CDR3 is TGTGCCACCCGGACAGGGCAGGCCGGGGAGCTGTTTTTT. It specifies CATRTGQAGELFF.

V usage is TRBV7-2 and J usage is TRBJ1-2; 7 nucleotides match TRBD1. Germline V lookup: CDR1 SGHTA, CDR2 FQGNSA. The CDR3 is made up of 14 amino acids. V shed 5 bases and J 5 bases; nucleotides not matched to a gene: 8. The CDR3 spells CASSPGQAFYGYTF. The CDR3 nucleotides read TGTGCCAGCAGCCCTGGACAGGCCTTTTATGGCTACACCTTC.